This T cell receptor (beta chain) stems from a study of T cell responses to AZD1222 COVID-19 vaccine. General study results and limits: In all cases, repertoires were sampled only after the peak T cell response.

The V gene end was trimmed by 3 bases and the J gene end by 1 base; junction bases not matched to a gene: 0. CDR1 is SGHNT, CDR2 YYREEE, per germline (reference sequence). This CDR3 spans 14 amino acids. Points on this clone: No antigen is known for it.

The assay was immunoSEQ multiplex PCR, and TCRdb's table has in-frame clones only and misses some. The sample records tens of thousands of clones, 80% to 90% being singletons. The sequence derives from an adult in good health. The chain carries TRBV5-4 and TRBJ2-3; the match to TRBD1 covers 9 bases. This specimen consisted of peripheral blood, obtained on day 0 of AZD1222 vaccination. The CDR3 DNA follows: TGTGCCAGCAGCTGGACAGGGGGCACAGATACGCAGTATTTT. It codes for CASSWTGGTDTQYF.